This T cell receptor (beta chain) was sequenced during a study of metastatic and nonmetastatic thyroid tumors. Germline CDR1 reads LGHDT; CDR2 reads YNNKEL (reference sequence). This CDR3 has 15 residues. TCRdb re-analyzed the PCR reads through MiXCR. The repertoire holds roughly 13,000 clones, with 25% to 35% as singletons. Regarding this clone: Compared with germline, one end of the junction differs, possibly owing to a read error.

Before thyroid surgery, none of the patients had received any treatment. The source material was blood. The chain combines TRBV3-1 with TRBJ1-3; D is unclear. The receptor comes from a female donor with papillary thyroid cancer or a benign thyroid nodule (not recorded which). Some clones in this sample may be carry-over from other donors' samples. The CDR3 spells CASSPRGGFGHTLYF. The CDR3 bases are TGTGCCAGCAGCCCCCGAGGAGGGTTTGGGCACACCTTATATTTT.